Sequencing of this T cell receptor beta chain was carried out in a study of blood T cell repertoires in COVID-19. The overall study: Samples representing acute and convalescent COVID-19 were sourced from the United States, Italy and Spain. Sources were T cells, B-cell-depleted T cells, or PBMCs; the material itself was cDNA or gDNA.

CDR1 is SGHTS, CDR2 YDEGEE, per germline. V gave up 4 bases and J gave up 6 bases; unmatched junction bases: 5. This CDR3 region has 13 residues. This table comes from immunoSEQ multiplex PCR, and its TCRdb copy is limited to in-frame clones, with some not included. The sample lists 650,000 to 800,000 clones; over 80% were seen once. This sequence was found in a woman aged 18-35 years with acute or convalescent COVID-19. The chain combines TRBV5-8 with TRBJ1-2; 8 nucleotides agree with TRBD1. Input material: peripheral blood. CDR3 nucleotides: TGTGCCAGCAGCCTCGGACAGGGTGATGGCTACACCTTC. Its protein product is CASSLGQGDGYTF.